The TCR beta chain under discussion was sequenced for a study of T cell responses to AZD1222 COVID-19 vaccine. CDR1 is GTSNPN and CDR2 is SVGIG in the germline V gene (reference sequence). This CDR3 has 11 amino acids. Deletions cut 0 bases from V and 4 bases from J, with 4 bases between. Measured with immunoSEQ multiplex PCR; TCRdb has only the in-frame clones, and not every one. Among 26,000 or so clones, about nine tenths were seen once, and the ten largest hold approximately 30%. This specimen consisted of peripheral blood, obtained 28 days after the second AZD1222 dose. This chain links TRBV30 with TRBJ2-7; D ambiguous. This receptor was taken from an adult who received the AZD1222 COVID-19 vaccine. This chain's CDR3 is CAWSVWYEQYF. The CDR3 nucleotides are TGTGCCTGGAGTGTATGGTACGAGCAGTACTTC. Full variable domain (remainder filled in from reference TRBV30 and TRBJ2-7): SQTIHQWPATLVQPVGSPLSLECTVEGTSNPNLYWYRQAAGRGLQLLFYSVGIGQISSEVPQNLSASRPQDRQFILSSKKLLLSDSGFYLCAWSVWYEQYFGPGTRLTVT.